The source of this T cell receptor beta chain is a study of blood T cell repertoires in COVID-19 (dated by TCRdb to 2018 to 2021). Turning to the overall study: Samples covering the acute and convalescent phases of COVID-19 were provided by collaborators in the United States, Italy and Spain. The material from the prospective study consisted of cDNA or gDNA derived from T cells, B-cell-depleted T cells, or PBMCs. The dataset comprised deeply sampled blood TCRbeta repertoires from subjects exposed to, actively infected with, or recovered from COVID-19. The repertoires were released in a freely available public database meant as a resource for research on the immune response to SARS-CoV-2. Samples came from the ongoing ImmuneRACE study (first 160 participants) plus 1,254 subjects from 6 global collaborators. The sample metadata nearly always contained a de-identified subject ID, COVID-19 status, age in years and sex. HLA class I and class II types, where available, came from metadata supplied by the sample provider rather than from assay-based typing. The paper's findings and limits, for the study overall: Clinical and demographic metadata were provided uncurated, with the amount varying by source and participant.

TCRbeta CDR3 regions were amplified from genomic DNA by means of the immunoSEQ Assay, a bias-controlled multiplex PCR. In the source study's methods: Within the assay, amplification of reference gene primers was used to estimate how many nucleated cells each sample contained. To quantify the absolute abundance of each unique TCRbeta CDR3 rearrangement, sequence reads were collapsed and filtered. Productive Simpson clonality was computed per sample as the square root of Simpson's diversity index over productive rearrangements. The source is immuneACCESS, and TCRdb retained only in-frame sequences with V and J called. Part of the clones is not carried over; for the studies checked, unresolved V genes explain less than half of this, and the remainder is unexplained. V and J calls and clone size follow that table, whereas D and trimming were derived from the DNA. This sample lists around 340,000 clones; 65% to 90% were detected once. The ten largest clones take up around 4.4% of the sample.

Remarks on this clone: It lacks a known antigen. No base-level quality is on record; no much larger clone is a single base apart.

In the prospective study, participants were about 18 to 90 years old, resided in fewer than 25 geographic areas of the United States, and were enrolled through a virtual design. Cohort assignment in the prospective study relied on participant-reported clinical history from a screening survey and a study questionnaire. Mobile phlebotomists in the prospective study collected whole blood, serum and a nasopharyngeal or oropharyngeal swab from every participant. Additional blood draws and questionnaires over an approximately two-month period could optionally be provided by prospective study participants. Before DNA extraction, blood samples from the prospective study were shipped at room temperature or frozen. For this chain, trimming is 6 bases at the V end and 3 bases at the J end, and the number of junction bases without a gene match is 5. CDR1 and CDR2, looked up from the germline V gene, are SNHLY and FYNNEI. From its cysteine to its phenylalanine, the CDR3 spans 14 amino acids. Left in the record is the CDR3 DNA by itself, 42 bases read in frame from the first base.

This sequence originates from a woman between 40 and 55 years old with acute COVID-19. The material sequenced was PBMCs or T cells enriched from blood (not recorded which). This sequence uses TRBV2 and TRBJ1-5, and TRBD1 aligns with 7 junction nucleotides. The CDR3 amino acid sequence is: CASRTGSNNQPQHF. The nucleotides read TGTGCCAGCAGGACAGGGAGTAACAATCAGCCCCAGCATTTT.